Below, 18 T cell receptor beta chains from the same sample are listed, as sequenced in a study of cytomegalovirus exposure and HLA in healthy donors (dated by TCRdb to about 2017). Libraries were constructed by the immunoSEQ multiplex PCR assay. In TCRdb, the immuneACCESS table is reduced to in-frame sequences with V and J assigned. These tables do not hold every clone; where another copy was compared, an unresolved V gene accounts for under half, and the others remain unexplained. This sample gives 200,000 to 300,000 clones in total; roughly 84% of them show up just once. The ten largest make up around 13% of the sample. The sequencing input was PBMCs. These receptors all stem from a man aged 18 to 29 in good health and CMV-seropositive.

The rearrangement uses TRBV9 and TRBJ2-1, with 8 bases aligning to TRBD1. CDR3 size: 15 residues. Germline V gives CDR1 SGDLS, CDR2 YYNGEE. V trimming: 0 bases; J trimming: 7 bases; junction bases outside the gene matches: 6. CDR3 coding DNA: TGTGCCAGCAGCGTAGTTCAGGGGGCGCGAAATGAGCAGTTCTTC. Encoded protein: CASSVVQGARNEQFF.

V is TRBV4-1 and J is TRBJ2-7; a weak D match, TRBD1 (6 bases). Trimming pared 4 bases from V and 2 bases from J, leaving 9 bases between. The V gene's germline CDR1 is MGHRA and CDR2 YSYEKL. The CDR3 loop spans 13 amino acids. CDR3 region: CASSRGQTYEQYF. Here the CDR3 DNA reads TGCGCCAGCAGCCGCGGACAGACCTACGAGCAGTACTTC.

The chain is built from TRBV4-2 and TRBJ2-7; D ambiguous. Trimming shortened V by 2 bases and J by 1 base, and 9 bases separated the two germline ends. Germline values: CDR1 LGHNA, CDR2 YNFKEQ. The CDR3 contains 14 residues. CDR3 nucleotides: TGTGCCAGCAGCCAACAAGCGAGTTCCTACGAGCAGTACTTC. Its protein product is CASSQQASSYEQYF.

The CDR3: CASSLPLRRGLSNYGYTF. CDR3 DNA sequence: TGTGCCAGCAGTCTTCCCCTCCGGCGGGGGCTATCGAACTATGGCTACACCTTC. The rearrangement uses TRBV28 and TRBJ1-2; D is perhaps TRBD1 (6 bases). CDR3 length equals 18 residues. V lost 5 bases, J lost 2 bases, and 24 bases lay in between. Per germline, CDR1 MDHEN and CDR2 SYDVKM.

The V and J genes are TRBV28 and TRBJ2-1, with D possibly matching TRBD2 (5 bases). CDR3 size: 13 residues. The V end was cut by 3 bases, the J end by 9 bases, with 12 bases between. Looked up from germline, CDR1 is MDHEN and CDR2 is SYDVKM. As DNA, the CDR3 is TGTGCCAGCAGTTTCCCCCTGGCGGGTGAGCAGTTCTTC. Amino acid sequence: CASSFPLAGEQFF.

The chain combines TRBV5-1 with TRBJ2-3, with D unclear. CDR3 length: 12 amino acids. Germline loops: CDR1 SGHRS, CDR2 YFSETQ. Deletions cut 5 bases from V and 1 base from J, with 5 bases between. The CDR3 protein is CASSEGTDTQYF. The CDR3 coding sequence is TGCGCCAGCAGTGAGGGCACAGATACGCAGTATTTT.

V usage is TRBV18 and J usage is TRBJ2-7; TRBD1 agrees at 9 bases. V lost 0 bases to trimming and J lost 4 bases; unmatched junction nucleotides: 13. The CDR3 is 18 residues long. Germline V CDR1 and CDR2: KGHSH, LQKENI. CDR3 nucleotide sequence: TGTGCCAGCTCACCACCGATAAGGGACAGGGTTCGGAAATACGAGCAGTACTTC. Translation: CASSPPIRDRVRKYEQYF.

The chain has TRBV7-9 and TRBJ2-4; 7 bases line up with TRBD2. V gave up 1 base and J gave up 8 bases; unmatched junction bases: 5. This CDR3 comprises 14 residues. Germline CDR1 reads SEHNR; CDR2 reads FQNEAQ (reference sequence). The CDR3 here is CASSLGEGRYIQYF. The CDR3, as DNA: TGTGCCAGCAGCTTAGGGGAGGGCCGGTACATTCAGTACTTC.

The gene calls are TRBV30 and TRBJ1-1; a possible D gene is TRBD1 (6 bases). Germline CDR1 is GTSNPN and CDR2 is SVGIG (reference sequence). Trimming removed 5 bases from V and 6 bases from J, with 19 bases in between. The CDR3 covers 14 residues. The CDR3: CAWRASQGLSEAFF. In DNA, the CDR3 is TGTGCCTGGCGAGCTTCCCAGGGGCTCTCTGAAGCTTTCTTT.

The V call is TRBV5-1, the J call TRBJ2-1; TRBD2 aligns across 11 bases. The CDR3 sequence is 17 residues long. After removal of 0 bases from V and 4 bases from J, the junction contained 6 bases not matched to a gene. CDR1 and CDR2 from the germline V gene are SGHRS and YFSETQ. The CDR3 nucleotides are TGCGCCAGCAGCTTGGTGGGACTAGCGGAATTATACAATGAGCAGTTCTTC. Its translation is CASSLVGLAELYNEQFF.

CDR3 loop: CASSAGTAYEQYF. DNA of the CDR3: TGTGCCAGCAGTGCCGGAACGGCCTACGAGCAGTACTTC. V gene TRBV2 combines with J gene TRBJ2-7, with D uncertain. This CDR3 comprises 13 residues. Germline loops: CDR1 SNHLY, CDR2 FYNNEI. The V end lost 4 bases, the J end lost 2 bases, and 9 bases lay between the germline ends.

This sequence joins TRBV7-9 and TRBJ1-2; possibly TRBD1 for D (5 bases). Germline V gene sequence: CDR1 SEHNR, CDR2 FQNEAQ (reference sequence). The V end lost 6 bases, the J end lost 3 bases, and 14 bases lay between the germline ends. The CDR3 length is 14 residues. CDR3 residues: CASSFSEGYYGYTF. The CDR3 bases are TGTGCCAGCAGTTTCTCCGAGGGGTACTATGGCTACACCTTC. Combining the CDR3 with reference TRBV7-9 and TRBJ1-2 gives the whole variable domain DTGVSQNPRHKITKRGQNVTFRCDPISEHNRLYWYRQTLGQGPEFLTYFQNEAQLEKSRLLSDRFSAERPKGSFSTLEIQRTEQGDSAMYLCASSFSEGYYGYTFGSGTRLTVV.

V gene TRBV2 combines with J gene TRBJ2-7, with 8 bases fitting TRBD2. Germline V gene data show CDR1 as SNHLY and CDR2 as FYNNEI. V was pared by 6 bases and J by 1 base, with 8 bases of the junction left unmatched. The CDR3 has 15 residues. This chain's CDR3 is CASRRLTSASYEQYF. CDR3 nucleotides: TGTGCCAGCAGACGCCTGACTAGCGCGTCCTACGAGCAGTACTTC.

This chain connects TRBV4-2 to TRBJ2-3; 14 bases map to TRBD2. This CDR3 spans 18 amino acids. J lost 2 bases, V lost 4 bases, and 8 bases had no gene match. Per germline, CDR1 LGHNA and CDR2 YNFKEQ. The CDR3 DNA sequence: TGTGCCAGCAGCCTCAGACTAGCGGGAGGGCGGTACACAGATACGCAGTATTTT. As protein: CASSLRLAGGRYTDTQYF.

The CDR3 is CAIKVSGQGTEAFF. In nucleotides, the CDR3 is TGTGCCATCAAGGTCTCGGGACAGGGGACTGAAGCTTTCTTT. The chain links TRBV10-3 to TRBJ1-1, with TRBD1 identical over 10 bases. CDR3 size: 14 residues. Trimming took 7 bases from V and 5 from J; bases not matched to a gene: 7. Germline CDR1 ENHRY, CDR2 SYGVKD.

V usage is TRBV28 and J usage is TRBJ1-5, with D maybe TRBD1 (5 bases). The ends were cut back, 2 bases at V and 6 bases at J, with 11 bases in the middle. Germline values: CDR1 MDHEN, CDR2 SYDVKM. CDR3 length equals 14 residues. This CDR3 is CASSLGGRGQPQHF. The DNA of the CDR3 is TGTGCCAGCAGTTTAGGGGGAAGGGGTCAGCCCCAGCATTTT.

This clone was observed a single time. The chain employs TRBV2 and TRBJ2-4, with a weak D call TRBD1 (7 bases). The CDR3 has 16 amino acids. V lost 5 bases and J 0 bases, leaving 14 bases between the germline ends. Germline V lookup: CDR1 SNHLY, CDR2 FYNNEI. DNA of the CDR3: TGTGCCAGCAGTCCAGGGGGGTTTCTAGCCAAAAACATTCAGTACTTC. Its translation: CASSPGGFLAKNIQYF.

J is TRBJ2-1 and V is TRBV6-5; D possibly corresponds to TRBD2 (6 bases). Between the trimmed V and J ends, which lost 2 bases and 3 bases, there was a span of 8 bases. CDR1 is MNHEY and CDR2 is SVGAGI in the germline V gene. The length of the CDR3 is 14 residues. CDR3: CASSYGGDYNEQFF. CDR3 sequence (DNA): TGTGCCAGCAGTTACGGCGGGGACTACAATGAGCAGTTCTTC.